A selection of T cell receptor beta chains follows, all from one sample in a study of shared clonotypes between healthy human individuals. Sequenced by immunoSEQ multiplex PCR; TCRdb stores in-frame clones only, minus some. In the table there are 800,000 or so clones, 90% to 97% of which are singletons. Sequencing was performed on naive CD8+ T cells sorted from blood. The receptor set was obtained from a man under 40 in good health. Each CDR3 is given with its conserved first and last residue. Each record gives: D gene, J gene, V gene, clone size, CDR3 DNA, CDR3 protein. The D gene is left open where the match is weak. The listing skips clone size in some rows; elsewhere it reads once, few, many or a size class.

>TRBD2|TRBJ2-3|TRBV7-6|NA
TGTGCCAGCAGGGAGGGACTAGCGGGAGCAGATACGCAGTATTTT
CASREGLAGADTQYF
>NA|TRBJ2-1|TRBV5-1|NA
TGCGCCAGCAGCTTGGAGGTCCCGTCCTACAATGAGCAGTTCTTC
CASSLEVPSYNEQFF
>NA|TRBJ2-7|TRBV16|NA
TGTGCCAGCAGCCAATCTCGGGGGGCCTCCGAGCAGTACTTC
CASSQSRGASEQYF
>TRBD1|TRBJ2-5|TRBV6-1|NA
TGTGCCAGCACTCGGACAGGGTACCAAGAGACCCAGTACTTC
CASTRTGYQETQYF
>NA|TRBJ2-2|TRBV9|NA
TGTGCCAGCAGCGTAGTGGTCACCGGGGAGCTGTTTTTT
CASSVVVTGELFF
>NA|TRBJ1-5|TRBV27|NA
TGTGCCAGCAGTTTAGCCGGGACACTTAGCAATCAGCCCCAGCATTTT
CASSLAGTLSNQPQHF
>NA|TRBJ2-5|TRBV28|NA
TGTGCCAGCAGTTTTGGCCTGGCGGGAGAGACCCAGTACTTC
CASSFGLAGETQYF
>TRBD1|TRBJ1-2|TRBV27|NA
TGTGCCAGCAGCCAGGGGGCGTGGGGCTATGGCTACACCTTC
CASSQGAWGYGYTF
>TRBD1|TRBJ2-4|TRBV7-8|NA
TGTGCCAGCAGCACGACAGGGGTCAAAAACATTCAGTACTTC
CASSTTGVKNIQYF
>TRBD1|TRBJ1-1|TRBV7-9|NA
TGTGCCAGCAGCCCCCGGACAGGGCCGAGCACTGAAGCTTTCTTT
CASSPRTGPSTEAFF
>NA|TRBJ2-1|TRBV11-2|NA
TGTGCCAGCAGCTTAGTGAGGGATAAGCAGTTCTTC
CASSLVRDKQFF
>TRBD2|TRBJ2-1|TRBV27|NA
TGTGCCAGCAGTGCAGCCGGGACTAGGCGCTACAATGAGCAGTTCTTC
CASSAAGTRRYNEQFF
>NA|TRBJ2-7|TRBV27|NA
TGTGCCAGCAGTTTATCGTATAGTCACTACGAGCAGTACTTC
CASSLSYSHYEQYF
>NA|TRBJ1-1|TRBV19|NA
TGTGCCAGTAGTTTGGGCCCTAACACTGAAGCTTTCTTT
CASSLGPNTEAFF
>NA|TRBJ2-7|TRBV9|NA
TGTGCCAGCAGCGGCCGGGACTCGAACTACGAGCAGTACTTC
CASSGRDSNYEQYF
>TRBD2|TRBJ2-7|TRBV14|once
TGTGCCAGCAGCCAAACGGGACTAGCGGGCTCCTACGAGCAGTACTTC
CASSQTGLAGSYEQYF
>NA|TRBJ2-1|TRBV7-6|NA
TGTGCCAGCAGCTTAGTCTACCCTAGTATCGGATACAATGAGCAGTTCTTC
CASSLVYPSIGYNEQFF
>NA|TRBJ2-3|TRBV6-1|NA
TGTGCCAGCAGTGAAGGGGATACGCAGTATTTT
CASSEGDTQYF
>NA|TRBJ2-7|TRBV4-2|NA
TGTGCCAGCAGCCAAGATACCTTGGACCAGAACGCCCCTTCCCAGCAGTACTTC
CASSQDTLDQNAPSQQYF
>TRBD2|TRBJ2-2|TRBV9|NA
TGTGCCAGCGGATCCCCCGGGACTAGCGGGAACACCGGGGAGCTGTTTTTT
CASGSPGTSGNTGELFF
>NA|TRBJ2-7|TRBV15|NA
TGTGCCACCAGCAGCCCGAGGTCAGTCGAGCAGTACTTC
CATSSPRSVEQYF
>NA|TRBJ2-7|TRBV6-1|NA
TGTGCCAGCAGTGAAGAGCGGGCCAACCAGCAGTACTTC
CASSEERANQQYF
>TRBD1|TRBJ1-2|TRBV6-4|NA
TGTGCCAGCAGTGACGTCGACAGGGGCTATGGCTACACCTTC
CASSDVDRGYGYTF
>TRBD1|TRBJ2-3|TRBV9|NA
TGTGCCAGCAGCGCCACGGGACAGCGCACAGATACGCAGTATTTT
CASSATGQRTDTQYF
>NA|TRBJ2-7|TRBV27|NA
TGTGCCAGCAGTTCGACCGGGGGTGAGCAGTACTTC
CASSSTGGEQYF
>NA|TRBJ2-1|TRBV9|NA
TGTGCCAGCAGCGCTCCTGGACTCGACAATGAGCAGTTCTTC
CASSAPGLDNEQFF
>TRBD2|TRBJ2-7|TRBV27|NA
TGTGCCAGCAGCCCGGGACTAGCGGTGTACGAGCAGTACTTC
CASSPGLAVYEQYF
>NA|TRBJ2-3|TRBV7-9|NA
TGTGCCAGCAGACGAAATACGCAGTATTTT
CASRRNTQYF
>TRBD2|TRBJ2-3|TRBV6-6|once
TGTGCCAGCACCTGGACTAGCGGGAGTTTAGATACGCAGTATTTT
CASTWTSGSLDTQYF
>NA|TRBJ2-7|TRBV28|NA
TGTGCCAGCAGTACCCCCGAAGACTGGTCTTACGAGCAGTACTTC
CASSTPEDWSYEQYF
>TRBD1|TRBJ1-2|TRBV27|NA
TGTGCCAGCAGATTTCACAGGGGGCCGAACTATGGCTACACCTTC
CASRFHRGPNYGYTF
>NA|TRBJ2-5|TRBV7-9|NA
TGTGCCAGCAGCCCACTAGAGACCCAGTACTTC
CASSPLETQYF
>TRBD1|TRBJ1-4|TRBV30|NA
TGTGCCTGGAGCGGGACAGGGGGCGGTCTGACTAATGAAAAACTGTTTTTT
CAWSGTGGGLTNEKLFF
>NA|TRBJ2-7|TRBV27|NA
TGTGCCAGCAACCCCGTTGGCCCCTCTTACGAGCAGTACTTC
CASNPVGPSYEQYF
>TRBD2|TRBJ2-7|TRBV5-6|NA
TGTGCCAGCAGCTTAGCGGGAGCGTTCTACGAGCAGTACTTC
CASSLAGAFYEQYF
>NA|TRBJ2-1|TRBV9|few
TGTGCCAGCAGCGTAGGGGCCAATGAGCAGTTCTTC
CASSVGANEQFF
>TRBD2|TRBJ2-3|TRBV7-9|NA
TGTGCCAGCAGCGTCGGACTAGCGAGCACAGATACGCAGTATTTT
CASSVGLASTDTQYF
>NA|TRBJ2-1|TRBV9|once
TGTGCCAGCAGCCCGGGGGTTTACACCGACGACTCCTACAATGAGCAGTTCTTC
CASSPGVYTDDSYNEQFF
>NA|TRBJ2-7|TRBV6-1|once
TGTGCCAGCAGGGGGACATTTTACGAGCAGTACTTC
CASRGTFYEQYF
>NA|TRBJ1-2|TRBV2|NA
TGTGCCAGCAGCGGACGAGTCGACTATGGCTACACCTTC
CASSGRVDYGYTF
>TRBD1|TRBJ1-2|TRBV19|once
TGTGCCAGTATGCCCCCCGCCTCAGACAGGGACTATGGCTACACCTTC
CASMPPASDRDYGYTF
>NA|TRBJ2-2|TRBV21-1|NA
TGTGCCAGCAGCAAAGCCGGACAGGGCGTGATCCCGGATTCCACCGGGGAGCTGTTTTTT
CASSKAGQGVIPDSTGELFF
>NA|TRBJ2-7|TRBV14|NA
TGTGCCAGCAGCCAAGTCTCTGGGAGCTCCTACGAGCAGTACTTC
CASSQVSGSSYEQYF
>TRBD2|TRBJ2-1|TRBV11-2|NA
TGTGCCAGCAGCCCCGGGACTAGCGGGAGAATCGATGAGCAGTTCTTC
CASSPGTSGRIDEQFF
>NA|TRBJ2-5|TRBV29-1|NA
TGCAGCGTTGAATGGGCAGGAGACGCCCAAGAGACCCAGTACTTC
CSVEWAGDAQETQYF